This T cell receptor beta chain was sequenced for a study of cytomegalovirus exposure and HLA in healthy donors. Whole-study results and caveats: Accurate HLA-A and HLA-B prediction from TCR beta sequences was reported for most subjects.

Remarks on this clone: Its cognate antigen is unknown.

Germline V CDR1 and CDR2: MNHNY, SVGAGI (reference sequence). The CDR3 contains 16 residues. V gave up 6 bases and J gave up 3 bases; unmatched junction bases: 7. Primers: 60 Vbeta forward and 13 Jbeta reverse. Using immunoSEQ multiplex PCR, the repertoire was profiled, and TCRdb retains in-frame clones only, with some absent. The data show 200,000 or so clones, about 79% seen once. The sequence was obtained from a boy aged 2 to 9 in good health and CMV-seronegative. The sequencing sample was made of PBMCs. The chain joins TRBV6-6 to TRBJ2-3, with 12 bases identical to TRBD2. CDR3 sequence (DNA): TGTGCCAGCAGACGTCCTAGCGGGGGGGCAACAGATACGCAGTATTTT. Translating it yields CASRRPSGGATDTQYF.